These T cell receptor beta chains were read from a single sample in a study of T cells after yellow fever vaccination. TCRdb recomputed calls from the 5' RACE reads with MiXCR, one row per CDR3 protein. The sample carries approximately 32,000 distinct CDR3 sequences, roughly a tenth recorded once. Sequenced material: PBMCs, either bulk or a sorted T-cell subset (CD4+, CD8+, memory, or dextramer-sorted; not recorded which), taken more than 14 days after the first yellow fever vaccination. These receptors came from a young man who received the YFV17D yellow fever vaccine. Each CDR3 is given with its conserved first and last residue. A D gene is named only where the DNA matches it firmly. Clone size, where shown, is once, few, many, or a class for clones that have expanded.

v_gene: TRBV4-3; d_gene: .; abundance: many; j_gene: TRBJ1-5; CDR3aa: CASSQDSRGNQPQHF; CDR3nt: TGCGCCAGCAGCCAAGATAGCAGGGGCAATCAGCCCCAGCATTTT
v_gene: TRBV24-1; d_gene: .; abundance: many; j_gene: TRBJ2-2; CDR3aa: CATSAWTPANTGELFF; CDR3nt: TGTGCCACCAGTGCTTGGACTCCCGCGAACACCGGGGAGCTGTTTTTT
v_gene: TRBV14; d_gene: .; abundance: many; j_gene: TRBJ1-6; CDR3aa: CASSRRQGGSPLHF; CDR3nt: TGTGCCAGCAGCCGCCGTCAGGGAGGATCACCCCTCCACTTT
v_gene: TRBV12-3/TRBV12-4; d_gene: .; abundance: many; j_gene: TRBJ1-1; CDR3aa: CASSPSRDTEAFF; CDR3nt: TGTGCCAGCAGTCCGTCGAGGGACACTGAAGCTTTCTTT
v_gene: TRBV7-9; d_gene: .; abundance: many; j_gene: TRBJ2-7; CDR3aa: CASSLGDRGGYEQYF; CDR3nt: TGTGCCAGCAGCTTGGGCGACAGGGGAGGGTACGAGCAGTACTTC
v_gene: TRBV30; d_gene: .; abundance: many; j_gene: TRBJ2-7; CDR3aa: CAWIYGGGTGEQYF; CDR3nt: TGTGCCTGGATCTACGGTGGGGGAACGGGCGAGCAGTACTTC
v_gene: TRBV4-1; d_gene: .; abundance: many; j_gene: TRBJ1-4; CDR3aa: CASSQVGADEKLFF; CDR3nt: TGCGCCAGCAGCCAAGTCGGGGCGGATGAAAAACTGTTTTTT
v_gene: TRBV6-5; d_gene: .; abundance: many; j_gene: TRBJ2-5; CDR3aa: CASSYVHQETQYF; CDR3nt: TGTGCCAGCAGTTACGTCCACCAAGAGACCCAGTACTTC
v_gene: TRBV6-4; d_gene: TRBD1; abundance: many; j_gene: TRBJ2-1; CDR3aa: CASSDTTGAYNEQFF; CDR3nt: TGTGCCAGCAGTGACACCACAGGGGCGTACAATGAGCAGTTCTTC
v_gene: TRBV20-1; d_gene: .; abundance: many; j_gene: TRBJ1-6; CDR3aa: CSARDGGQINSPLHF; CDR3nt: TGCAGTGCTAGAGATGGCGGACAAATTAATTCACCCCTCCACTTT
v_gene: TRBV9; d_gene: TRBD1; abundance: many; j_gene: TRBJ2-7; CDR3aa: CASSVAYQGAWEQYF; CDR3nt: TGTGCCAGCAGCGTAGCTTACCAGGGGGCGTGGGAGCAGTACTTC
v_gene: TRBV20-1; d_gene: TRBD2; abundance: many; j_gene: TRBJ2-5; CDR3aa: CSASVSGGLGTQYF; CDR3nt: TGCAGTGCTAGTGTTAGCGGGGGGTTAGGGACCCAGTACTTC
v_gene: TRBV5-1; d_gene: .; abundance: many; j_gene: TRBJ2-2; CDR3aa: CASSPDSLHTGELFF; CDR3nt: TGCGCCAGCAGCCCCGACTCCCTCCACACCGGGGAGCTGTTTTTT
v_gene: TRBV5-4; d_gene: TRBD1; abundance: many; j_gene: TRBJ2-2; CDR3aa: CASSLDRGLNTGELFF; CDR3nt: TGTGCCAGCAGCTTGGACAGGGGTCTGAACACCGGGGAGCTGTTTTTT
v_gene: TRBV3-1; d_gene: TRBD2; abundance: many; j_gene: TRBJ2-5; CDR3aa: CASSRAGTSGLQETQYF; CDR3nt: TGTGCCAGCAGCCGGGCCGGGACTAGCGGGTTACAAGAGACCCAGTACTTC
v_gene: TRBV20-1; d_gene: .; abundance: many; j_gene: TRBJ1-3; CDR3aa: CSARGDTDSGNTIYF; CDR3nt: TGCAGTGCCAGAGGGGACACTGACTCTGGAAACACCATATATTTT
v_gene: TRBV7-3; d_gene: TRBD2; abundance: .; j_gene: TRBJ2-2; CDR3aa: CASSPPGTSGATGELFF; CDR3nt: TGTGCCAGCAGCCCCCCGGGCACTAGCGGAGCCACCGGGGAGCTGTTTTTT
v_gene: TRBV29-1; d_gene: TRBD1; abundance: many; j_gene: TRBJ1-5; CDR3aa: CSVTTGAHQPQHF; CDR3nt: TGCAGCGTCACAACAGGGGCGCATCAGCCCCAGCATTTT
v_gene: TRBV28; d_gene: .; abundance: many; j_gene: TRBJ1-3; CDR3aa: CASSLAGAQGNTIYF; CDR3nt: TGTGCCAGCAGTTTAGCAGGGGCTCAAGGAAACACCATATATTTT
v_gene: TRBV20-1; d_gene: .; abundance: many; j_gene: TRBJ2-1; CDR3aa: CSTGAHLEFF; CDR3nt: TGCAGTACCGGGGCCCACCTCGAGTTCTTC
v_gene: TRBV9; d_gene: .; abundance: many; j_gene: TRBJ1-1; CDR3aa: CASSVSGTNTEAFF; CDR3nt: TGTGCCAGCAGCGTGTCCGGCACGAACACTGAAGCTTTCTTT
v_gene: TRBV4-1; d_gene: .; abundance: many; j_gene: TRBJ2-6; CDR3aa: CASSQEPHRVLTF; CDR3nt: TGCGCCAGCAGCCAAGAACCGCACCGGGTCCTGACTTTC
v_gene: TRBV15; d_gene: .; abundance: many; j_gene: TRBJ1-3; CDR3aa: CATSRDPGNTIYF; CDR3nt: TGTGCCACCAGCAGAGATCCAGGAAACACCATATATTTT
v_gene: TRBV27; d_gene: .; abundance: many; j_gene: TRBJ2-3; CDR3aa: CASNPWGASTDTQYF; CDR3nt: TGTGCCAGCAACCCTTGGGGCGCTAGCACAGATACGCAGTATTTT
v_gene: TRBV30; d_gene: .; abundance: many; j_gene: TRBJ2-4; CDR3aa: CAWSVLGGVLSLQYF; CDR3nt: TGTGCCTGGAGTGTACTAGGCGGCGTCCTTTCGCTTCAGTACTTC
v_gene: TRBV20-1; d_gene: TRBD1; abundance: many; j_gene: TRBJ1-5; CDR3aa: CSARGQPNSNQPQHF; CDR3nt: TGCAGTGCTAGGGGACAGCCCAATAGCAATCAGCCCCAGCATTTT
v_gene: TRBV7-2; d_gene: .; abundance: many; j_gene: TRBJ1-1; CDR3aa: CASSPGALTGTEAFF; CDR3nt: TGTGCCAGCAGCCCAGGGGCGCTTACGGGAACTGAAGCTTTCTTT
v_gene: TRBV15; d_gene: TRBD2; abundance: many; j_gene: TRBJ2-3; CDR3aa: CATSYTSGGAGDTQYF; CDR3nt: TGTGCCACCAGCTACACAAGCGGGGGGGCAGGCGATACGCAGTATTTT
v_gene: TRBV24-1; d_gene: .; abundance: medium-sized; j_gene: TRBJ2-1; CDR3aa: CATSDLRYEQFF; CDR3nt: TGTGCCACCAGTGATCTTAGGTATGAGCAGTTCTTC
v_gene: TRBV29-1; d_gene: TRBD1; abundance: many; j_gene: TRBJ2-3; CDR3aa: CSVQSGTALDTQYF; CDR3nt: TGCAGCGTTCAATCCGGGACAGCCTTAGATACGCAGTATTTT
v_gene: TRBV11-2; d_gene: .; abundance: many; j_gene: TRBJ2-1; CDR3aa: CASSLFWTASYNEQFF; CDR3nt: TGTGCCAGCAGCTTATTCTGGACAGCATCCTACAATGAGCAGTTCTTC
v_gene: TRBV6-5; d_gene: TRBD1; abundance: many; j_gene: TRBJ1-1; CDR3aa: CASSLKPGQGTEAFF; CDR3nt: TGTGCCAGCAGTTTAAAACCGGGACAGGGGACTGAAGCTTTCTTT
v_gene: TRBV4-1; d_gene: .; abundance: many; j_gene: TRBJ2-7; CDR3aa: CASSSQPGLSYEQYF; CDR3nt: TGCGCCAGCAGCTCTCAACCGGGACTCAGCTACGAGCAGTACTTC
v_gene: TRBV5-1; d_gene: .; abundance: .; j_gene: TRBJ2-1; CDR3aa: CASSVTGLRSYEQFF; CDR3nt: TGCGCCAGCAGCGTCACGGGACTCCGGAGCTATGAGCAGTTCTTC
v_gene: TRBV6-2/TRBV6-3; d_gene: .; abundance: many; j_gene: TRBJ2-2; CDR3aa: CASSARPTGELFF; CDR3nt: TGTGCCAGCAGTGCCCGCCCCACCGGGGAGCTGTTTTTT
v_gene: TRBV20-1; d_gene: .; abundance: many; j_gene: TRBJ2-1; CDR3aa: CSARGDLAFNEQFF; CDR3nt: TGCAGTGCTAGAGGGGACCTAGCATTCAATGAGCAGTTCTTC
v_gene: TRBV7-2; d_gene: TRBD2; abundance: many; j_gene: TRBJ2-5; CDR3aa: CASSPSGGVKTQYF; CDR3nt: TGTGCCAGCAGCCCAAGCGGGGGGGTAAAGACCCAGTACTTC
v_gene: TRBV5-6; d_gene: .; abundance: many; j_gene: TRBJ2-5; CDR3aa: CASSFRTAQETQYF; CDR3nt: TGTGCCAGCAGCTTTAGGACAGCCCAAGAGACCCAGTACTTC
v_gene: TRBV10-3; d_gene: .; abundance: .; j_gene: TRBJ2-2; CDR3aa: CAISPGLGRGNTGELFF; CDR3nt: TGTGCCATCAGCCCCGGCCTGGGGCGGGGAAACACCGGGGAGCTGTTTTTT
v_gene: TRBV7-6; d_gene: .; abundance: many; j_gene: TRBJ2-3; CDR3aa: CASSAGAGRGTDTQYF; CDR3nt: TGTGCCAGCAGCGCTGGGGCGGGCAGGGGCACAGATACGCAGTATTTT
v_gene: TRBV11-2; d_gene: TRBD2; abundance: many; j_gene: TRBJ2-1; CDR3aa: CASSPRPPAGGYYNEQFF; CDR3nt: TGTGCCAGCAGCCCCCGCCCCCCAGCGGGGGGTTACTACAATGAGCAGTTCTTC
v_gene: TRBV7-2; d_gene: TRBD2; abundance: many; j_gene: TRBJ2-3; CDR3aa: CASSLEATSGAQYF; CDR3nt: TGTGCCAGCAGCTTAGAGGCTACTAGCGGGGCGCAGTATTTT
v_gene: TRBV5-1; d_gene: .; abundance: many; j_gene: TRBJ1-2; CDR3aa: CASSLEGKDYGYTF; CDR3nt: TGCGCCAGCAGCTTGGAGGGGAAGGACTATGGCTACACCTTC
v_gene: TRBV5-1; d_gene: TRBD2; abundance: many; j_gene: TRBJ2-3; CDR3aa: CASSLVRLASADTQYF; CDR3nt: TGCGCCAGCAGCTTGGTACGACTAGCGTCGGCAGATACGCAGTATTTT
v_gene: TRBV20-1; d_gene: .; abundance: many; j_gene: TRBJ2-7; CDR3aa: CSARGRIYEQYF; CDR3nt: TGCAGTGCTAGAGGTCGGATCTACGAGCAGTACTTC
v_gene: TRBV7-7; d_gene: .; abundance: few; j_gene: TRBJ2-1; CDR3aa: CASRLLGRTDNEQFF; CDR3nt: TGTGCTAGCAGACTACTCGGCAGAACCGACAATGAGCAGTTCTTC
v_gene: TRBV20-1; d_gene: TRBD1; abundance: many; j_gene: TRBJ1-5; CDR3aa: CSARVQGAKPQHF; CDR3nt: TGCAGTGCTAGGGTCCAGGGGGCAAAGCCCCAGCATTTT
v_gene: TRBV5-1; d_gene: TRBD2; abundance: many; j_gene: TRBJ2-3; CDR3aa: CASHPGGGTDTQYF; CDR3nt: TGCGCCAGCCATCCCGGGGGGGGCACAGATACGCAGTATTTT
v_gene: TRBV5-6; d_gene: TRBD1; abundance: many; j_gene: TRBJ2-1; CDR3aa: CASSLDRGHEQFF; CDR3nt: TGTGCCAGCAGCTTGGACAGGGGGCATGAGCAGTTCTTC
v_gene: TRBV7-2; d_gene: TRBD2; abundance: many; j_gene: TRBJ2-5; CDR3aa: CASSLGLARETQYF; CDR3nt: TGTGCCAGCAGCTTAGGACTAGCGAGGGAGACCCAGTACTTC
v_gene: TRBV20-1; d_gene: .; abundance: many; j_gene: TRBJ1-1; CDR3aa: CSAPRGRTEAFF; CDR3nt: TGCAGTGCACCCCGGGGTAGGACTGAAGCTTTCTTT
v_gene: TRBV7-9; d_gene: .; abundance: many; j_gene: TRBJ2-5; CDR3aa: CASSLRPRETQYF; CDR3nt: TGTGCCAGCAGCTTAAGGCCCCGGGAGACCCAGTACTTC
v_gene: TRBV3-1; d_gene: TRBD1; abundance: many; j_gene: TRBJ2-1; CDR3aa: CASSQDAGGAYNEQFF; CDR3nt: TGTGCCAGCAGCCAAGATGCAGGGGGCGCCTACAATGAGCAGTTCTTC
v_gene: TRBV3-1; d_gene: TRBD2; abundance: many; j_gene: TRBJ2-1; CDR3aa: CASSNRGPGLAGTSSYNEQFF; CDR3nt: TGTGCCAGCAGCAACCGCGGTCCGGGACTAGCGGGGACAAGCTCCTACAATGAGCAGTTCTTC
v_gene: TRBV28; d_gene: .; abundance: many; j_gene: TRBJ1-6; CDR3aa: CASTIGGNSPLHF; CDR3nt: TGTGCCAGCACCATAGGGGGAAATTCACCCCTCCACTTT
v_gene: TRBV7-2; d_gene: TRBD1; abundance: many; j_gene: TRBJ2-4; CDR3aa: CASSNPTGGLNIQYF; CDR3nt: TGTGCCAGCAGCAACCCGACAGGGGGATTAAACATTCAGTACTTC
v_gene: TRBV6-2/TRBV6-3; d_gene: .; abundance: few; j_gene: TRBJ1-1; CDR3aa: CASSHRREGEAFF; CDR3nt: TGTGCCAGCAGTCACAGGAGGGAAGGTGAAGCTTTCTTT
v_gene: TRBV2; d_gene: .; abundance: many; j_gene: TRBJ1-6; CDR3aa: CASSGNSPLHF; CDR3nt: TGTGCCAGCAGTGGTAATTCACCCCTCCACTTT